This T cell receptor beta chain appears in the sequencing data of a study of T-cell memory formation after mild COVID-19. The CDR3 extends over 20 amino acids. Germline CDR1 reads SGHRS; CDR2 reads YFSETQ. Germline trimming cut 4 bases from V and 0 bases from J; bases unmatched to any gene: 20. One entry per CDR3 protein, called by TCRdb with MiXCR from the 5' RACE reads. The data hold approximately 490,000 distinct CDR3 sequences, with roughly 20% observed a single time. The sequenced material came from PBMCs or a T cell subset sorted from them (not recorded which). The receptor was derived from an adult woman who had mild COVID-19 (a few samples of this study predate the infection). Cell type and time point are not known. The chain combines TRBV5-1 with TRBJ2-5; TRBD2 agrees at 8 bases. The CDR3 DNA sequence: TGCGCCAGCAGCCTTTCAGGGAGAGGAGCAGCGGGGGCCAACCAAGAGACCCAGTACTTC. This sequence encodes CASSLSGRGAAGANQETQYF.